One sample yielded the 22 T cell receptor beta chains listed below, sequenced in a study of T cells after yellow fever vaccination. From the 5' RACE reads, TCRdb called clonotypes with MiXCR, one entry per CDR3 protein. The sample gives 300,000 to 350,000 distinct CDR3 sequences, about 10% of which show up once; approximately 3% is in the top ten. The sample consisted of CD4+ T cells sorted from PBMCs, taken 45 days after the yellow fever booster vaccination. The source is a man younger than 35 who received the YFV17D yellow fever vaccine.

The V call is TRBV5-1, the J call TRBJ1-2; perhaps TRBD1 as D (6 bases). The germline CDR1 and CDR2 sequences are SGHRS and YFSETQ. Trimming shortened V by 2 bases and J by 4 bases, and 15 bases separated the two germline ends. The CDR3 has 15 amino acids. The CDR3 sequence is CASSFSGAGAYGYTF. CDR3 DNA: TGCGCCAGCAGCTTCTCTGGGGCAGGGGCCTATGGCTACACCTTC.

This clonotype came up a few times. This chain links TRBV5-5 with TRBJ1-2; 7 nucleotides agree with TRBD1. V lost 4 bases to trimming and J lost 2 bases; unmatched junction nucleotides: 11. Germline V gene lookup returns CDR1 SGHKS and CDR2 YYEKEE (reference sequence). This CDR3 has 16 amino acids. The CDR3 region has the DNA TGTGCCAGCAGCAGGCAAACGGGACAGATAAACTATGGCTACACCTTC. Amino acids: CASSRQTGQINYGYTF. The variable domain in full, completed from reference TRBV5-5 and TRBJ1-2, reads DAGVTQSPTHLIKTRGQQVTLRCSPISGHKSVSWYQQVLGQGPQFIFQYYEKEERGRGNFPDRFSARQFPNYSSELNVNALLLGDSALYLCASSRQTGQINYGYTFGSGTRLTVV.

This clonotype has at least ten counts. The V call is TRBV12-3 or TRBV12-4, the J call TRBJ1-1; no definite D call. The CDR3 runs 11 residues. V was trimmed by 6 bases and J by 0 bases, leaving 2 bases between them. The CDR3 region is CASRMNTEAFF. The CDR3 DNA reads TGTGCCAGCAGGATGAACACTGAAGCTTTCTTT.

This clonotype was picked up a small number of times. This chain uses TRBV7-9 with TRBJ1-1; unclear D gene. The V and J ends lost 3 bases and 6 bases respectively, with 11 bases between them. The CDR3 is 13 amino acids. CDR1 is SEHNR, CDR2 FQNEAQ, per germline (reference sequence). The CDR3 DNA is TGTGCCAGCAGCTTTTTAATGGAGGCTGAAGCTTTCTTT. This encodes CASSFLMEAEAFF.

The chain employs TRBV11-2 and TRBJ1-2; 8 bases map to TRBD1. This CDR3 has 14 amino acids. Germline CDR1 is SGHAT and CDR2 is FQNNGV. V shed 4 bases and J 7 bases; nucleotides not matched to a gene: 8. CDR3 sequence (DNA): TGTGCCAGCAGCTCACGACAGGGGATTAGTGGCTACACCTTC. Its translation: CASSSRQGISGYTF.

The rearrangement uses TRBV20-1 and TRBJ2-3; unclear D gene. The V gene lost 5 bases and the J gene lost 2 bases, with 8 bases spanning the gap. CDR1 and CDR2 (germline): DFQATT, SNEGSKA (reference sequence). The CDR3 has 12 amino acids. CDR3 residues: CSAPSLTDTQYF. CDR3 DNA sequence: TGCAGTGCTCCGTCCCTCACAGATACGCAGTATTTT.

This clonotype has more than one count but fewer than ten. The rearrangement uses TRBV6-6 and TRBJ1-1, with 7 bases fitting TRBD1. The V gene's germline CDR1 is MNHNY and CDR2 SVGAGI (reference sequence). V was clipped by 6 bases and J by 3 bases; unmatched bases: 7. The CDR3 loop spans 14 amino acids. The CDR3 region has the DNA TGTGCCAGCAGCCAACAGACAGGGTACACTGAAGCTTTCTTT. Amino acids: CASSQQTGYTEAFF.

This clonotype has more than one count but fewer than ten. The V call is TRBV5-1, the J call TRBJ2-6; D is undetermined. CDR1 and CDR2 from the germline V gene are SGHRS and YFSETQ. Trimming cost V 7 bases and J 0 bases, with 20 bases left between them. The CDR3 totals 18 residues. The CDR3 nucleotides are TGCGCCAGCTCCCTCCGGGTCCCTATTAGCTCTGGGGCCAACGTCCTGACTTTC. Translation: CASSLRVPISSGANVLTF. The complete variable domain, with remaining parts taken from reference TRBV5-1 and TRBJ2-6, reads KAGVTQTPRYLIKTRGQQVTLSCSPISGHRSVSWYQQTPGQGLQFLFEYFSETQRNKGNFPGRFSGRQFSNSRSEMNVSTLELGDSALYLCASSLRVPISSGANVLTFGAGSRLTVL.

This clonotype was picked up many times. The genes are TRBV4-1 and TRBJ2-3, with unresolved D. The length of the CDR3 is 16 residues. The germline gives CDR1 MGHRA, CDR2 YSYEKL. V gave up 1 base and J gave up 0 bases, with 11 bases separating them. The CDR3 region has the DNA TGCGCCAGCAGCCAAGTCAACCTAGTGAGCACAGATACGCAGTATTTT. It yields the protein CASSQVNLVSTDTQYF.

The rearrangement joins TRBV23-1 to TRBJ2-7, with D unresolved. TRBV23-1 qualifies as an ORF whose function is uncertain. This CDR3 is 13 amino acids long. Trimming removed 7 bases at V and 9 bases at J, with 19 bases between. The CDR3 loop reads CASTRWIRVGQYF. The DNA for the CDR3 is TGCGCCAGCACTCGCTGGATCCGAGTGGGGCAGTACTTC.

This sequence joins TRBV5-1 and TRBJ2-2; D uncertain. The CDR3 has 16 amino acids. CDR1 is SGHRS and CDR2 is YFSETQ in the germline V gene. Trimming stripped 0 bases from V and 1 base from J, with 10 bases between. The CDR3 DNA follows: TGCGCCAGCAGCTTGGACGGGCCCAGGAACACCGGGGAGCTGTTTTTT. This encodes CASSLDGPRNTGELFF.

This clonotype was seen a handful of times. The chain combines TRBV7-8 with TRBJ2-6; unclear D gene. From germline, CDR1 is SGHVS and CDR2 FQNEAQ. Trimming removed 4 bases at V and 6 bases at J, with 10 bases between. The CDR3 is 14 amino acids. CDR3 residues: CASSSPASANVLTF. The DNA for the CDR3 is TGTGCCAGCAGCTCCCCCGCTTCGGCCAACGTCCTGACTTTC.

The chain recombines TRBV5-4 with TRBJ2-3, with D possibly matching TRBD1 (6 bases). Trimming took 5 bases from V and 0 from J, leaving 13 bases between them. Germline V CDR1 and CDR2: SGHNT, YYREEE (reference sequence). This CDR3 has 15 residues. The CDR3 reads CASRRTEYSTDTQYF. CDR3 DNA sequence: TGTGCCAGCAGGCGGACAGAATATAGCACAGATACGCAGTATTTT.

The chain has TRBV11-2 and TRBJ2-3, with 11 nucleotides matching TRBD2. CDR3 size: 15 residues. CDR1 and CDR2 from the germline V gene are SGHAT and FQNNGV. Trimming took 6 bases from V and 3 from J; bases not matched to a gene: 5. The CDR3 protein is CASRPTSGNTDTQYF. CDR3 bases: TGTGCCAGCAGACCGACTAGCGGGAATACAGATACGCAGTATTTT. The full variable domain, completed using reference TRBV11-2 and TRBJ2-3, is EAGVAQSPRYKIIEKRQSVAFWCNPISGHATLYWYQQILGQGPKLLIQFQNNGVVDDSQLPKDRFSAERLKGVDSTLKIQPAKLEDSAVYLCASRPTSGNTDTQYFGPGTRLTVL.

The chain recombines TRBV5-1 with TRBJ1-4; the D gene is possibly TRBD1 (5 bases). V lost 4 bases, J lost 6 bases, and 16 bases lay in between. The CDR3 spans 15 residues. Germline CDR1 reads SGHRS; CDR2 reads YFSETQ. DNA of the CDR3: TGCGCCAGCAGCCCCCGGGACCCAATGGATGAAAAACTGTTTTTT. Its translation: CASSPRDPMDEKLFF.

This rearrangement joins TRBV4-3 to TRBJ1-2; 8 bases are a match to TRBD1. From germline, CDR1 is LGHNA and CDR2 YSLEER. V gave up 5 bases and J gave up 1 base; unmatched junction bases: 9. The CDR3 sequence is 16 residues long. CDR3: CASSKLTGENNYGYTF. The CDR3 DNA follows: TGCGCCAGCAGCAAACTGACAGGGGAGAATAACTATGGCTACACCTTC.

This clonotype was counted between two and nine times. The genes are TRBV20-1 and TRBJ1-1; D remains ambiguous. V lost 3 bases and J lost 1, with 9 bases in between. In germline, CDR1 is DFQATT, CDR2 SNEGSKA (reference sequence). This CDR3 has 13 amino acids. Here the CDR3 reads CSARTLGNTEAFF. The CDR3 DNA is TGCAGTGCTAGGACCTTGGGGAACACTGAAGCTTTCTTT.

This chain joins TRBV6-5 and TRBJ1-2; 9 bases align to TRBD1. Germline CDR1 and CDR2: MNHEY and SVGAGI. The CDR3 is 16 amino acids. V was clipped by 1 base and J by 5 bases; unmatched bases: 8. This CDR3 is CASSYLGQGRSYGYTF. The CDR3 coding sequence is TGTGCCAGCAGTTACTTGGGACAGGGAAGAAGTTATGGCTACACCTTC.

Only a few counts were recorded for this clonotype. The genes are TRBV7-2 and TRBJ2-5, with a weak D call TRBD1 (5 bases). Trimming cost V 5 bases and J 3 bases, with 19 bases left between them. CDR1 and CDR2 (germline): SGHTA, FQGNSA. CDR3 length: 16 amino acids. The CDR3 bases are TGTGCCAGCAGCCCCGAGCCTCGACAGCTAGAAGAGACCCAGTACTTC. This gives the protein CASSPEPRQLEETQYF.

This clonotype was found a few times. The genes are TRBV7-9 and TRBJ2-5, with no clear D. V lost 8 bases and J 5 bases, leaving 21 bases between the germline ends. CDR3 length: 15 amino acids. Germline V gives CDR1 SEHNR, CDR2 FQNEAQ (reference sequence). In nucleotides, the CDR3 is TGTGCCAGCCGATGGACGCCTACTATGGGGGAGACCCAGTACTTC. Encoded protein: CASRWTPTMGETQYF.

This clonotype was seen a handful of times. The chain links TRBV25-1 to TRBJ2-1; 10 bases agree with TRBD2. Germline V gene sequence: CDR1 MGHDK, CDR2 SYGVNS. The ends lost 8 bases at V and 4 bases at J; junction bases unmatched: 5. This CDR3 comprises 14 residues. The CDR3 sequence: CASASSGGYNEQFF. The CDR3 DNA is TGTGCCAGCGCCTCTAGCGGGGGTTACAATGAGCAGTTCTTC.

For the CDR3, the DNA is TGTGCCAGCACGGGTACAGGGGGAGGAGACACCGGGGAGCTGTTTTTT. As protein: CASTGTGGGDTGELFF. The rearrangement links TRBV2 to TRBJ2-2; 8 positions match TRBD1. Germline trimming cut 7 bases from V and 3 bases from J; bases unmatched to any gene: 10. The germline CDR1 and CDR2 sequences are SNHLY and FYNNEI. CDR3 size: 16 residues.